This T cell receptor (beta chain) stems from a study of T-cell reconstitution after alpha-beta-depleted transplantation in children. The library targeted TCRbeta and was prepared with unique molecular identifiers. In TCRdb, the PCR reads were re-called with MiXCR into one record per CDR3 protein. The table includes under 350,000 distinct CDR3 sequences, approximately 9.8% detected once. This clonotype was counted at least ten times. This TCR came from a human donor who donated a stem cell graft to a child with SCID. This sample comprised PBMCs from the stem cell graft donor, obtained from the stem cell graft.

The CDR3 sequence is CASSRGEIEAFF. CDR3 bases: TGCGCCAGCAGTAGGGGGGAGATAGAAGCTTTCTTT. V usage is TRBV10-2 and J usage is TRBJ1-1; D is perhaps TRBD1 (6 bases). The V and J ends lost 5 bases and 8 bases respectively, with 12 bases between them. The length of the CDR3 is 12 residues. The germline CDR1 and CDR2 sequences are WSHSY and SAAADI.